Presented here are 20 T cell receptor beta chains from one specimen sequenced in a study of OX40 agonist ivuxolimab in advanced cancers. Profiling relied on immunoSEQ multiplex PCR, and the TCRdb table lists in-frame clones only, not all of them. This table holds about 74,000 clones, about four fifths found once. The sequencing used CD4+ or CD8+ T cells sorted from blood, collected in a trial of the OX40 agonist ivuxolimab. The receptors originated from an adult with an advanced solid tumor such as melanoma, head and neck, liver or kidney cancer.

The gene calls are TRBV18 and TRBJ2-7; D may be TRBD2 (7 bases). V was trimmed by 4 bases and J by 1 base, leaving 11 bases between them. There are 14 residues in the CDR3. Germline lookup yields CDR1 KGHSH and CDR2 LQKENI. CDR3 loop: CASSHGGPSYEQYF. DNA for the CDR3: TGTGCCAGCTCACACGGGGGGCCATCCTACGAGCAGTACTTC.

The sample holds a few counts of this clone. The DNA of the CDR3 is TGCAGCGTCCTCCCATCCCCGCAGCGGGGGTCCCGCGGGACCCAGTACTTC. Its protein product is CSVLPSPQRGSRGTQYF. The rearrangement uses TRBV29-1 and TRBJ2-5; 8 bases are shared with TRBD2. The CDR3 contains 17 residues. Germline values: CDR1 SQVTM, CDR2 ANQGSEA. The V gene end was trimmed by 6 bases and the J gene end by 7 bases; junction bases not matched to a gene: 22.

This rearrangement joins TRBV5-1 to TRBJ2-5; unclear D gene. Germline V gene lookup returns CDR1 SGHRS and CDR2 YFSETQ. V gave up 0 bases and J gave up 3 bases, with 3 bases separating them. This CDR3 has 12 amino acids. The CDR3 loop reads CASSLAEETQYF. DNA of the CDR3: TGCGCCAGCAGCTTGGCAGAAGAGACCCAGTACTTC.

The table lists this clone with a count of one. The V gene is TRBV7-2, the J gene TRBJ1-1; no reliable D call. V lost 5 bases and J 0 bases, leaving 16 bases between the germline ends. Looked up from germline, CDR1 is SGHTA and CDR2 is FQGNSA. This CDR3 is built from 16 residues. For the CDR3, the DNA is TGTGCCAGCAGCCCTCGGCTGGCGGCCTTGAACACTGAAGCTTTCTTT. Translated: CASSPRLAALNTEAFF. Full variable domain (outside the CDR3, taken from reference TRBV7-2 and TRBJ1-1): GAGVSQSPSNKVTEKGKDVELRCDPISGHTALYWYRQSLGQGLEFLIYFQGNSAPDKSGLPSDRFSAERTGGSVSTLTIQRTQQEDSAVYLCASSPRLAALNTEAFFGQGTRLTVV.

J is TRBJ2-5 and V is TRBV6-1; D remains ambiguous. The CDR3 has 14 amino acids. CDR1 and CDR2 (germline): MNHNS, SASEGT. Trimming took 3 bases from V and 1 from J, leaving 9 bases between them. DNA of the CDR3: TGTGCCAGCAGTGAGCGACGGCCCCAAGAGACCCAGTACTTC. It translates to CASSERRPQETQYF.

The chain carries TRBV7-9 and TRBJ1-6, with D possibly matching TRBD1 (5 bases). The V gene lost 5 bases and the J gene lost 5 bases, with 13 bases spanning the gap. CDR3 length: 15 amino acids. Germline V gene data show CDR1 as SEHNR and CDR2 as FQNEAQ (reference sequence). This CDR3 reads CASSPAGPDNSPLHF. The CDR3 DNA reads TGTGCCAGCAGCCCGGCAGGGCCGGATAATTCACCCCTCCACTTT.

Concerning this clone: The junction differs from germline at one of its ends, possibly a read error. The same CDR3 is also encoded by other DNA sequences in this sample. The chain carries TRBV6-5 and TRBJ2-7; D is uncertain. The CDR3 consists of 15 residues. Germline CDR1 is MNHEY and CDR2 is SVGAGI. The CDR3 DNA reads TGTGCCAGCAGTTACGACGGCAGGAGCTCCTACGAGCAATACTTC. Protein sequence: CASSYDGRSSYEQYF.

V usage is TRBV30 and J usage is TRBJ1-1, with D possibly being TRBD1 (5 bases). V was pared by 5 bases and J by 6 bases, with 10 bases between. CDR1 is GTSNPN, CDR2 SVGIG, per germline (reference sequence). The CDR3 has 11 residues. CDR3 region: CAWGDRAEAFF. CDR3 bases: TGTGCCTGGGGGGACCGGGCTGAAGCTTTCTTT.

This chain connects TRBV7-3 to TRBJ2-3, with D unresolved. This CDR3 region has 15 residues. With 2 bases removed from V and 0 bases from J, the gap between germline ends came to 9 bases. Per the germline V gene, CDR1 is SGHTA and CDR2 is FQGTGA. The CDR3 DNA follows: TGTGCCAGCAGCTTACTCGCCCTTAGCACAGATACGCAGTATTTT. The encoded protein is CASSLLALSTDTQYF.

The J gene is TRBJ1-4, the V gene TRBV5-6; D is perhaps TRBD1 (5 bases). The CDR3 runs to 14 residues. V was pared by 0 bases and J by 7 bases, with 10 bases between. Looked up from germline, CDR1 is SGHDT and CDR2 is YYEEEE. Written as DNA, the CDR3 is TGTGCCAGCAGCTTGGACAGGTTGACTGAAAAACTGTTTTTT. Translating gives CASSLDRLTEKLFF.

This clone came up a few times. The CDR3 protein is CASSLVAGTATGGYTF. The CDR3 nucleotides are TGCGCCAGCAGCTTGGTAGCAGGGACGGCCACTGGTGGCTACACCTTC. This rearrangement joins TRBV5-1 to TRBJ1-2, with a tentative D call TRBD1 (5 bases). The V end lost 0 bases, the J end lost 7 bases, and 19 bases lay between the germline ends. In germline, CDR1 is SGHRS, CDR2 YFSETQ. This CDR3 region has 16 residues. The full variable domain, rest sourced from reference TRBV5-1 and TRBJ1-2, is KAGVTQTPRYLIKTRGQQVTLSCSPISGHRSVSWYQQTPGQGLQFLFEYFSETQRNKGNFPGRFSGRQFSNSRSEMNVSTLELGDSALYLCASSLVAGTATGGYTFGSGTRLTVV.

The chain links TRBV11-2 to TRBJ1-2; D remains unclear. Trimming removed 5 bases from V and 4 bases from J, with 17 bases in between. Germline loops: CDR1 SGHAT, CDR2 FQNNGV. This CDR3 region has 15 residues. The CDR3 DNA reads TGTGCCAGCAGCCCCATCGAGGGTAAAGGCTATGGCTACACCTTC. It specifies CASSPIEGKGYGYTF.

CDR3 amino acids: CASSLATGGNQPQHF. The CDR3 nucleotides are TGTGCCAGCAGCTTAGCCACGGGGGGCAATCAGCCCCAGCATTTT. The V and J genes are TRBV7-2 and TRBJ1-5; a weak D match, TRBD1 (5 bases). The length of the CDR3 is 15 residues. V lost 0 bases and J lost 2, with 8 bases in between. CDR1 is SGHTA, CDR2 FQGNSA, per germline.

The chain uses TRBV5-1 and TRBJ2-6, with D uncertain. The CDR3 contains 17 residues. CDR1 is SGHRS, CDR2 YFSETQ, per germline. With 5 bases removed from V and 3 bases from J, the gap between germline ends came to 18 bases. CDR3 DNA sequence: TGCGCCAGCAGACTGTCGCAGGTCGTAGGTGGGGCCAACGTCCTGACTTTC. This encodes CASRLSQVVGGANVLTF.

The rearrangement uses TRBV7-2 and TRBJ1-2, with no clear D. The V end lost 1 base, the J end lost 4 bases, and 7 bases lay between the germline ends. CDR1 and CDR2 from the germline V gene are SGHTA and FQGNSA. The CDR3 has 13 amino acids. The CDR3 loop is CASSLVISYGYTF. The CDR3 nucleotides read TGTGCCAGCAGCTTAGTTATAAGCTATGGCTACACCTTC. The variable domain in full, with the rest retrieved from reference TRBV7-2 and TRBJ1-2, is GAGVSQSPSNKVTEKGKDVELRCDPISGHTALYWYRQSLGQGLEFLIYFQGNSAPDKSGLPSDRFSAERTGGSVSTLTIQRTQQEDSAVYLCASSLVISYGYTFGSGTRLTVV.

The chain joins TRBV7-2 to TRBJ1-1, with D perhaps matching TRBD1 (5 bases). The germline V gene encodes CDR1 SGHTA and CDR2 FQGNSA. The V end was cut by 1 base, the J end by 0 bases, with 12 bases between. The CDR3 spans 16 residues. The CDR3 protein is CASSLVPGTMNTEAFF. DNA for the CDR3: TGTGCCAGCAGCTTAGTTCCAGGGACCATGAACACTGAAGCTTTCTTT. Full variable domain (missing parts from reference TRBV7-2 and TRBJ1-1): GAGVSQSPSNKVTEKGKDVELRCDPISGHTALYWYRQSLGQGLEFLIYFQGNSAPDKSGLPSDRFSAERTGGSVSTLTIQRTQQEDSAVYLCASSLVPGTMNTEAFFGQGTRLTVV.

About this clone itself: A much larger clone lies a single base off, so this may be a read error. The same CDR3 arises from other DNA sequences in this sample as well. The J gene is TRBJ1-5, the V gene TRBV19; D call uncertain. This CDR3 has 14 residues. Germline loops: CDR1 LNHDA, CDR2 SQIVND (reference sequence). The V and J ends lost 5 bases and 0 bases respectively, with 8 bases between them. For the CDR3, the DNA is TGTGCCAGTAGTGTCGGAACTAGCAATCAGCCCCAGCATTTT. Protein: CASSVGTSNQPQHF.

The V gene is TRBV18, the J gene TRBJ1-4; a weak D match, TRBD1 (6 bases). V lost 6 bases, J lost 2 bases, and 16 bases lay in between. The CDR3 length is 16 residues. CDR1 KGHSH and CDR2 LQKENI come from the germline V gene. DNA for the CDR3: TGTGCCAGCTCTCAACTACAGGGTAGCACTAATGAAAAACTGTTTTTT. This gives the protein CASSQLQGSTNEKLFF.

Here the CDR3 reads CASSPSTSSYNEQFF. CDR3 in DNA: TGTGCCAGCTCACCAAGTACGAGCTCCTACAATGAGCAGTTCTTC. This sequence joins TRBV18 and TRBJ2-1; D gene uncertain. CDR3 length equals 15 residues. V was shortened by 2 bases and J by 0 bases, with 8 bases between the two germline ends. CDR1 is KGHSH, CDR2 LQKENI, per germline.

The chain carries TRBV6-6 and TRBJ2-3; D call uncertain. Trimming stripped 8 bases from V and 3 bases from J, with 6 bases between. The germline CDR1 and CDR2 sequences are MNHNY and SVGAGI (reference sequence). The CDR3 runs 11 residues. CDR3 DNA sequence: TGTGCCAGCTTAAAGACAGATACGCAGTATTTT. Translating gives CASLKTDTQYF.